The following is a T cell receptor beta chain sequence with its context. The sample holds many counts of this clonotype. The target of this receptor is not known. Nothing much larger sits one base from this clone, and base qualities are not available. These data come from a study of identical twins (dated by TCRdb to about 2016). Regarding the research as a whole: TCR alpha and beta repertoires from monozygotic twins, unrelated adults of various ages and cord blood were deep-sequenced to test whether fetal clonotypes persist. To rule out contamination, replicate twin experiments were performed at different times with different library preparation protocols.

Only healthy Caucasian donors were included. Three pairs of female monozygotic twins, all aged about 18 to 30 years, were included in the twin cohort. Peripheral blood mononuclear cells were used as the source from which RNA for TCR libraries was isolated. Library construction relied on 5' RACE. Instrument on record: Illumina HiSeq 2000. A universal primer binding site was introduced by template switching, and a unique molecular identifier was present in the final cDNA, enabling accurate counting of TCR cDNA molecules. Specific primers in the conserved constant-segment region were used to synthesize first-strand cDNA for TCR alpha and beta chains. To control for contamination, each cDNA library was double barcoded with a SMART-Mk sample barcode plus Illumina barcodes. TruSeq adapter sequences along with Illumina sample barcodes were introduced in two successive PCR steps. Sequencing of the TCR alpha and beta cDNA libraries was done on the Illumina HiSeq platform using custom primers. The study's own analysis went as follows. Unique molecular identifiers were extracted from raw reads with MiGEC, and CDR3 positions were determined with MiXCR. Recombination models were inferred per individual with the repgenHMM and IGoR tools using an EM algorithm. Shared clonotypes were analyzed with the tcR package in R, and sharing was normalized by the product of cloneset sizes. To study raw recombination without the effects of thymic and clonal selection, out-of-frame nonproductive sequences were analyzed. TCRdb handled the public reads itself, with Q25 trimming in fastp and clone calling in MiXCR, and kept productive beta chains. Records with the same CDR3 protein are collapsed into one entry carrying the most frequent genes and DNA. The V and J calls and clone size come from TCRdb's table, not from the authors' own analysis. Present in this sample are 550,000 to 700,000 distinct CDR3 sequences, 20% to 25% of which were seen just once. The ten largest clones capture over 4% of the sample.

The full study reports these points: In monozygotic twins, recombination models systematically underestimated out-of-frame TCR alpha sharing, but the models matched the sharing seen between unrelated individuals. The excess sharing between twins in beta out-of-frame sequences was weaker because fewer shared sequences reduced the signal-to-noise ratio. Abundant cord blood beta clonotypes carried fewer insertions; young adult naive repertoires showed a weaker similar trend, while memory repertoires showed none. Zero-insertion analyses could be partly confounded by invariant T cells such as MAIT and iNKT, although diverse VJ usage argued against such confounding for most clonotypes. Compared with coincidental sharing between unrelated individuals, out-of-frame TCR alpha sequences shared between twins had an excess of sequences with low generation probability. Because the same donors could not be followed over many years, the conclusions depended on cross-sectional statistical analysis.

Another study also made use of these data, one on T cells expressing NK-cell markers. According to the second study: Eight or nine donors provided sorted CD3+CD56+NKG2C+, CD3+CD56+NKG2C- and CD3+CD56-NKG2C+ T-cell subsets, whose TCR beta-chain repertoires were profiled. Seven of the eight sequenced donors were HCMV-seropositive and one was HCMV-seronegative. To restrict sorting to alphabetaTCR-expressing T cells, an anti-gammadeltaTCR antibody was added in several experiments. In more than 5 donors, the dominant CD3+CD56+NKG2C+ clonotypes ranked among the top 10 CD8+ clonotypes, making up roughly 1.0-8% of CD8+ T cells. Those dominant clonotypes were again the most abundant among CD3+CD56-NKG2C+ cells in four donors, at roughly 25-60.1%. Whether the expanded NKG2C-expressing T cell clones were specific for HCMV antigens remained unclear. The eight sequenced donors were randomly selected healthy volunteers, three men and five women. To determine HCMV serostatus, a commercial ELISA kit was used to detect HCMV-specific IgG in serum. For a handful of donors, unsorted PBMC were also used to sequence bulk peripheral blood T-cell repertoires. MIGEC was used to demultiplex reads and group reads by UMI, and MiTCR was used to assemble and quantify clonotypes. To exclude erroneous sequences, any TCR cDNA sequence not supported by at least two reads was discarded. The tcR package was used for downstream repertoire analysis, and clonotypes were matched across fractions by CDR3 nucleotide sequence plus V segment. VDJmatch was used to annotate antigen specificity against VDJdb, with one amino acid substitution in CDR3 allowed.

Sequencing was done on a sample of PBMCs. This receptor was obtained from a young woman in good health.

The encoded CDR3 is CASSVSYEQYF. The bases read TGTGCCAGCAGTGTATCCTACGAGCAGTACTTC. Recombination connected TRBV12-3 or TRBV12-4 to TRBJ2-7; the D gene assignment is ambiguous. Inclusive of the bounding cysteine and phenylalanine, the CDR3 is 11 residues long. Here the CDR3 DNA is all that survives: 33 bases in frame from base 1. Cut back by 5 bases and 1 base, the V and J ends lie 3 bases apart.